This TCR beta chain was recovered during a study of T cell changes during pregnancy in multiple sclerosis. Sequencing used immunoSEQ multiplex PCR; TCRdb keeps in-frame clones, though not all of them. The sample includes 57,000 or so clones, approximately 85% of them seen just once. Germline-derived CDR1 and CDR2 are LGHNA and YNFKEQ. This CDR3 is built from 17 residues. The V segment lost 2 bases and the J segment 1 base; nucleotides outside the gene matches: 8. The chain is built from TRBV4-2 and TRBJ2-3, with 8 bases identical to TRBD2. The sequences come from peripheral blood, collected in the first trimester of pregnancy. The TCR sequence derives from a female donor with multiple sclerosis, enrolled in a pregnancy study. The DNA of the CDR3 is TGTGCCAGCAGCCAAAACCCGGGAGGGCCAGGCACAGATACGCAGTATTTT. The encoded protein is CASSQNPGGPGTDTQYF.